This T cell receptor beta chain comes out of a study of blood T cell repertoires in COVID-19. The overall study: PBMCs, B-cell-depleted T cells, or T cells provided the cDNA or gDNA that made up the material.

Germline V lookup: CDR1 MNHEY, CDR2 SMNVEV (reference sequence). This CDR3 is built from 15 residues. The germline V and J ends were trimmed by 6 bases and 5 bases, with 19 bases remaining between them. Measured with immunoSEQ multiplex PCR; TCRdb has only the in-frame clones, and not every one. This table holds approximately 100,000 clones, about 80% found once. The chain has TRBV27 and TRBJ1-1; a weak D match, TRBD1 (6 bases). The receptor's source is a woman of 80 years or more with active or convalescent COVID-19. Sequences were obtained from peripheral blood. CDR3 residues: CASRKGTGLVTEAFF. CDR3 in DNA: TGTGCCAGCAGGAAAGGAACAGGGTTGGTTACTGAAGCTTTCTTT.